This T cell receptor beta chain was observed in a study of tumor-infiltrating lymphocytes in primary liver carcinoma. The V end was cut by 0 bases, the J end by 10 bases, with 19 bases between. Germline values: CDR1 SGHAT, CDR2 FQNNGV. This CDR3 is 16 amino acids long. A constant-region primer served to make TCR beta cDNA from approximately 490 ng total RNA. Slightly modified ARM-PCR with three nested multiplex PCR rounds yielded TCR beta libraries. Researchers ran the first two PCR rounds for around 10 cycles each with TRBV1-TRBV30 forward primers and a C-beta reverse primer. TCRdb analysed the multiplex PCR reads with MiXCR anew, one entry per CDR3 protein. The data hold 300,000 to 350,000 distinct CDR3 sequences, with around three fifths observed a single time. Broader study findings: Top-250-clone fractions were significantly higher in tumors than in blood (p = 0.039).

Unsorted whole blood yielded blood RNA, and germline DNA was extracted as well. Patients carried chronic HBV infection without prior treatment. Turning to this clonotype: Its target is not known.

The V call is TRBV11-2, the J call TRBJ2-1; D ambiguous. The TCR sequence derives from a man between 35 and 55 years old with primary liver carcinoma and hepatitis B virus infection. The sequenced sample consisted of peripheral blood. CDR3 DNA: TGTGCCAGCAGCTTAGAATTGCAGTTTAAATCCTTCGAGCAGTTCTTC. Translating gives CASSLELQFKSFEQFF.